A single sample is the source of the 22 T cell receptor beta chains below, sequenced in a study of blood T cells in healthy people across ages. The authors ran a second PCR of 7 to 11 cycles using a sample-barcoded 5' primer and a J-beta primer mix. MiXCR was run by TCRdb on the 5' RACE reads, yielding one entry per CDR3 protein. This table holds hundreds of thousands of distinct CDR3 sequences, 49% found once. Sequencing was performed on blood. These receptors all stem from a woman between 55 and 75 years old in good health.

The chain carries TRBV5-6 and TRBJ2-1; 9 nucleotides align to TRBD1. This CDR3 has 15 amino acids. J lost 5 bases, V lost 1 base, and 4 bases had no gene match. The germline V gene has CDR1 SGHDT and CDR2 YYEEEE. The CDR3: CASSLYRTGDNEQFF. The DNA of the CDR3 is TGTGCCAGCAGCTTGTATCGGACAGGGGACAATGAGCAGTTCTTC.

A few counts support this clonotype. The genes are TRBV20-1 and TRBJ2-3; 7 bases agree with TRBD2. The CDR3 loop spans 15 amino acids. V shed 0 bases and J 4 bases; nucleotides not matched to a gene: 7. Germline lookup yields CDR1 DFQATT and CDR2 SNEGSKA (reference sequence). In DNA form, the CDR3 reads TGCAGTGCTAGAGAACCAGCGGGAAGGCCAGATACGCAGTATTTT. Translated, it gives CSAREPAGRPDTQYF.

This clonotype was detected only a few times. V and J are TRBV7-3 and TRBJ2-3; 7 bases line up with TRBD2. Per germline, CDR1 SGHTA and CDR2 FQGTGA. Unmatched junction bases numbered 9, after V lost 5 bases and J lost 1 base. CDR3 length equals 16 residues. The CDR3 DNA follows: TGTGCCAGCAGCCCCCCGACTAGCTTACGCACAGATACGCAGTATTTT. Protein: CASSPPTSLRTDTQYF.

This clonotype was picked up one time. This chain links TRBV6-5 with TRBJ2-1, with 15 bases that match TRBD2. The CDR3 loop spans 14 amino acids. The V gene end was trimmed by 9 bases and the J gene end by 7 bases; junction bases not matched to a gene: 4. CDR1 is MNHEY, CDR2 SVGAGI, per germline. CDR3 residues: CASAGTSGRNEQFF. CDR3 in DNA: TGTGCCAGTGCTGGGACTAGCGGGAGGAATGAGCAGTTCTTC.

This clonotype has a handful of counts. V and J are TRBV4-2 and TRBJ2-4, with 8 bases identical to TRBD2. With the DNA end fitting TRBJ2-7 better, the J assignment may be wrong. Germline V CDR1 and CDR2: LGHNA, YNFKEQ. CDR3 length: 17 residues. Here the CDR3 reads CASSQGSPLAVRHEQYF. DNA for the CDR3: TGTGCCAGCAGCCAAGGGTCCCCACTAGCGGTTCGCCACGAGCAGTACTTC.

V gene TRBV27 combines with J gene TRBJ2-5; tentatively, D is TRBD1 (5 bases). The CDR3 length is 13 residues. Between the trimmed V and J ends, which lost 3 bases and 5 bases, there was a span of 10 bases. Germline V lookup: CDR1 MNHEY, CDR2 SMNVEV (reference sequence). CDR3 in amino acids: CASSFMGRETQYF. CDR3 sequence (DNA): TGTGCCAGCAGTTTTATGGGGCGGGAGACCCAGTACTTC.

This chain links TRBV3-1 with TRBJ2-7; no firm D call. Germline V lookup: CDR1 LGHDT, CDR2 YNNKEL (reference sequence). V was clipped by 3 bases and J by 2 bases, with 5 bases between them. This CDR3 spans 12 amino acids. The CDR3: CASSQPPYEQYF. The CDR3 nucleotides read TGTGCCAGCAGCCAGCCCCCCTACGAGCAGTACTTC.

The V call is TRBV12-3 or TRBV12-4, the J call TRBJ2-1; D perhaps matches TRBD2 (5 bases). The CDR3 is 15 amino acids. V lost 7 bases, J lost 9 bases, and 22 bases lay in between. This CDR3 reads CASTTLSRDAGEQFF. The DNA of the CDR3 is TGTGCCAGCACCACTTTAAGTCGAGATGCGGGTGAGCAGTTCTTC.

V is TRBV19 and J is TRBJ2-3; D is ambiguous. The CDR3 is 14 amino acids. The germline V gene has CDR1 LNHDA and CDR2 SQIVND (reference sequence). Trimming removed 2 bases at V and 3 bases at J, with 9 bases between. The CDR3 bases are TGTGCCAGTAGTATATATCAGGATACAGATACGCAGTATTTT. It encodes CASSIYQDTDTQYF.

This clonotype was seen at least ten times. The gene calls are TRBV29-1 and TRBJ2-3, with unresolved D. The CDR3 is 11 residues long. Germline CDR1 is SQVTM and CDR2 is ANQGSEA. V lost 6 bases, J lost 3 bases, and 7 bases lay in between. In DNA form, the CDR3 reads TGCAGCGTAGTAGGGACAGATACGCAGTATTTT. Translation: CSVVGTDTQYF.

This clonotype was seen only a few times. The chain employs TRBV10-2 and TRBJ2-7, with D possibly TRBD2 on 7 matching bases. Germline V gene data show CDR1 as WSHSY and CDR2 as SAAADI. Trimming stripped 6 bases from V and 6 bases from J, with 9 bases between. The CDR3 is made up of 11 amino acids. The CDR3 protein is CASRGGGEQYF. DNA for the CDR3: TGCGCCAGCAGGGGAGGGGGCGAGCAGTACTTC.

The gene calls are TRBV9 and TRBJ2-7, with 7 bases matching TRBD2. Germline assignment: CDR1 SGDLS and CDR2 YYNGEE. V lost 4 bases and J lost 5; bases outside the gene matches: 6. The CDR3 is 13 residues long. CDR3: CASSTGLVHEQYF. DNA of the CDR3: TGTGCCAGCAGCACTGGACTAGTCCACGAGCAGTACTTC. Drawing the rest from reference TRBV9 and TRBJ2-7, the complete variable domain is DSGVTQTPKHLITATGQRVTLRCSPRSGDLSVYWYQQSLDQGLQFLIQYYNGEERAKGNILERFSAQQFPDLHSELNLSSLELGDSALYFCASSTGLVHEQYFGPGTRLTVT.

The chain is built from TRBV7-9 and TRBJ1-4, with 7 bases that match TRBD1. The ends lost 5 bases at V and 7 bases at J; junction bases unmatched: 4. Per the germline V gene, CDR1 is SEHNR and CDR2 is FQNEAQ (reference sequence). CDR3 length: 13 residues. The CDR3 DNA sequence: TGTGCCAGCAGCCGAGGGGGCGGTGAAAAACTGTTTTTT. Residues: CASSRGGGEKLFF.

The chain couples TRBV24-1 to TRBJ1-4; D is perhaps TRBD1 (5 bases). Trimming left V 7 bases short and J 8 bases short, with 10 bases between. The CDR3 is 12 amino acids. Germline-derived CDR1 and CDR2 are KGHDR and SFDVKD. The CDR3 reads CATRTVREKLFF. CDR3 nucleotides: TGTGCCACCAGGACAGTCCGGGAAAAACTGTTTTTT.

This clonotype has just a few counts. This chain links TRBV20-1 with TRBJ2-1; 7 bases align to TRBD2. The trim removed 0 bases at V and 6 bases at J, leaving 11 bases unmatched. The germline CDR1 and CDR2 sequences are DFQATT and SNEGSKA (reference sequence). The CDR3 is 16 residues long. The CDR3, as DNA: TGCAGTGCTAGAGACAGGGACTACTTAGACTCCAATGAGCAGTTCTTC. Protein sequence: CSARDRDYLDSNEQFF.

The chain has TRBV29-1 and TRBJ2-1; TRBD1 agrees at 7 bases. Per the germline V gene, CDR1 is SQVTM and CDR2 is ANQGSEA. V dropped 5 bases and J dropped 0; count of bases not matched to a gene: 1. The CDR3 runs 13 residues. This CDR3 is CSVRQGSYNEQFF. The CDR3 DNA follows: TGCAGCGTTAGACAGGGCTCCTACAATGAGCAGTTCTTC.

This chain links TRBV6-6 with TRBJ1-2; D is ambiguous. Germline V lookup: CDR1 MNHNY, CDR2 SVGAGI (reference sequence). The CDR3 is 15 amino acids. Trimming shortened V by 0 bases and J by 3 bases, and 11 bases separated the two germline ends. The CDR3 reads CASSYSNGGYYGYTF. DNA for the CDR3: TGTGCCAGCAGTTACTCGAATGGAGGGTACTATGGCTACACCTTC.

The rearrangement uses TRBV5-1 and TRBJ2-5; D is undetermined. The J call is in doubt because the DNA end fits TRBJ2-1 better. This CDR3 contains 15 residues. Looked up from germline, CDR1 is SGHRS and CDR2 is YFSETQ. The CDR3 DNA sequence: TGCGCCAGCAGCTTTGGTCCTAACAGCCAAGAGACCCAGTTCTTC. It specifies CASSFGPNSQETQFF.

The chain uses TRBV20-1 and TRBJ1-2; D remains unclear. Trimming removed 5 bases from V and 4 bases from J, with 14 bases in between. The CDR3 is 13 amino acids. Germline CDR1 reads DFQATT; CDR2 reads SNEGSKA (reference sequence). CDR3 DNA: TGCAGTGCTCGAAACCCGGGGTTCTATGGCTACACCTTC. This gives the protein CSARNPGFYGYTF.

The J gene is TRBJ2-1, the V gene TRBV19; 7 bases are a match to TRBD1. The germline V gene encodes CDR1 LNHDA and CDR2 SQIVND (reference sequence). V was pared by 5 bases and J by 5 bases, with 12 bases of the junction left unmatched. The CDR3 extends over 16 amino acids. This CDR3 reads CASSLRQGLLNNEQFF. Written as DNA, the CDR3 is TGTGCCAGTAGTTTACGACAGGGCCTATTGAACAATGAGCAGTTCTTC.

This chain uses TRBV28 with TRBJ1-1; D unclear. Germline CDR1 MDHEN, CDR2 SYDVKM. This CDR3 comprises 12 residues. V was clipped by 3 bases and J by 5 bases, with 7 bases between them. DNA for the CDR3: TGTGCCAGCAGTTTTGGGGAGACTGAAGCTTTCTTT. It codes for CASSFGETEAFF.

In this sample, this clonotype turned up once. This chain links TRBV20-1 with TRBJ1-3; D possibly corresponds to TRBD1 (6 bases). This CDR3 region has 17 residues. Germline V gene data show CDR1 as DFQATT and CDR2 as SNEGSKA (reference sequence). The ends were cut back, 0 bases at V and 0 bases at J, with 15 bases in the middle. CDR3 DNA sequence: TGCAGTGCTAGAGATCCTGTCCGACAGGACTCTGGAAACACCATATATTTT. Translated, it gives CSARDPVRQDSGNTIYF.